One sample yielded the 24 T cell receptor beta chains listed below, sequenced in a study of blood T cells in healthy people across ages. Next came a second PCR, run for about 6 to 11 cycles, which used a sample-barcoded 5' primer along with a J-beta primer mix. TCRdb re-analysed the 5' RACE reads in MiXCR, keeping a single row per CDR3 protein. The sample has just under 750,000 distinct CDR3 sequences, about 20% seen once. Material: blood. These receptors were taken from a man between 65 and 80 years old in good health.

This clonotype was observed a few times. The rearrangement uses TRBV9 and TRBJ2-3; tentatively, D is TRBD1 (5 bases). There are 15 residues in the CDR3. V was trimmed by 0 bases and J by 0 bases, leaving 8 bases between them. CDR1 and CDR2 (germline): SGDLS, YYNGEE. This CDR3 reads CASSVAGISTDTQYF. For the CDR3, the DNA is TGTGCCAGCAGCGTAGCAGGGATAAGCACAGATACGCAGTATTTT.

This clonotype was seen ten or more times. This chain connects TRBV20-1 to TRBJ1-1; no definite D call. Trimming took 5 bases from V and 0 from J, leaving 13 bases between them. The CDR3 consists of 14 residues. The V gene's germline CDR1 is DFQATT and CDR2 SNEGSKA (reference sequence). The CDR3 is CSAPRAGMNTEAFF. The CDR3 DNA follows: TGCAGTGCTCCTCGAGCGGGGATGAACACTGAAGCTTTCTTT.

This clonotype was found a few times. V and J are TRBV6-1 and TRBJ1-5; 10 nucleotides agree with TRBD1. The CDR3 has 16 residues. V was clipped by 4 bases and J by 5 bases; unmatched bases: 8. Germline V gene lookup returns CDR1 MNHNS and CDR2 SASEGT. CDR3 nucleotides: TGTGCCAGCAGTGCTAGGACAGGGGGAAAATATCAGCCCCAGCATTTT. Amino acids: CASSARTGGKYQPQHF.

This clonotype was seen a few times. In DNA, the CDR3 is TGTGCCAGTAGGAAACTAACCGGGACTCCAAACTATGGCTACACCTTC. Its translation: CASRKLTGTPNYGYTF. The chain combines TRBV19 with TRBJ1-2; D is perhaps TRBD1 (5 bases). There are 16 residues in the CDR3. The germline V and J ends were trimmed by 6 bases and 2 bases, with 19 bases remaining between them. CDR1 and CDR2 (germline): LNHDA, SQIVND (reference sequence).

The rearrangement links TRBV6-6 to TRBJ2-2, with TRBD1 matching over 12 bases. With 6 bases clipped from V and 7 bases from J, the junction kept 6 bases outside the gene matches. Germline CDR1 is MNHNY and CDR2 is SVGAGI (reference sequence). The CDR3 is 15 residues long. This CDR3 is CASRTGQGASGELFF. In DNA form, the CDR3 reads TGTGCCAGCAGAACGGGACAGGGGGCTAGCGGGGAGCTGTTTTTT.

The chain recombines TRBV29-1 with TRBJ2-7, with D maybe TRBD1 (5 bases). CDR3 length: 13 residues. Trimming removed 6 bases from V and 1 base from J, with 13 bases in between. CDR1 is SQVTM and CDR2 is ANQGSEA in the germline V gene. The CDR3, as DNA: TGCAGCGTAGGACAACCACCGTCCTACGAGCAGTACTTC. This codes for CSVGQPPSYEQYF.

This clonotype turned up a few times. The rearrangement uses TRBV4-3 and TRBJ2-3; a possible D gene is TRBD1 (5 bases). The CDR3 is made up of 16 amino acids. V gave up 1 base and J gave up 3 bases, with 14 bases separating them. Germline V gene lookup returns CDR1 LGHNA and CDR2 YSLEER. CDR3 amino acids: CASSQGVGVRTDTQYF. CDR3 coding DNA: TGCGCCAGCAGCCAAGGGGTAGGGGTGCGTACAGATACGCAGTATTTT.

J is TRBJ2-3 and V is TRBV7-9; D is unresolved. CDR1 and CDR2 from the germline V gene are SEHNR and FQNEAQ (reference sequence). CDR3 size: 13 residues. V was cut by 1 base and J by 8 bases, with 10 bases left in between. DNA of the CDR3: TGTGCCAGCAGCTTAGATAGTTTCCGTACGCAGTATTTT. This codes for CASSLDSFRTQYF.

The J gene is TRBJ2-5, the V gene TRBV27; no reliable D call. Germline lookup yields CDR1 MNHEY and CDR2 SMNVEV (reference sequence). V was shortened by 8 bases and J by 3 bases, with 13 bases between the two germline ends. The CDR3 loop spans 13 amino acids. The CDR3 DNA is TGTGCCAGCCCGCGGCCGTACGAAGAGACCCAGTACTTC. It encodes CASPRPYEETQYF.

The CDR3, as DNA: TGTGCCAGCAGTTATTCCGGGACTGGGGCCAACGTCCTGACTTTC. Amino acids: CASSYSGTGANVLTF. This chain joins TRBV6-2 or TRBV6-3 and TRBJ2-6, with D possibly being TRBD2 (5 bases). The V gene lost 3 bases and the J gene lost 2 bases, with 8 bases spanning the gap. The CDR3 runs to 15 residues. Germline loops: CDR1 MNHEY, CDR2 SVGEGT.

This chain uses TRBV5-1 with TRBJ1-1, with D possibly matching TRBD1 (5 bases). V was shortened by 2 bases and J by 4 bases, with 15 bases between the two germline ends. Germline loops: CDR1 SGHRS, CDR2 YFSETQ. The CDR3 runs to 15 residues. The CDR3 DNA sequence: TGCGCCAGCAGCTTTATGGAGGGAAGGGGCACTGAAGCTTTCTTT. Protein: CASSFMEGRGTEAFF.

With respect to this clonotype: The junction shows a germline mismatch at one end, possibly a read error. The chain combines TRBV6-5 with TRBJ2-3; the D is unclear. Germline CDR1 is MNHEY and CDR2 is SVGAGI. CDR3 size: 17 residues. The CDR3 coding sequence is TGTGCCAACAGTTACTCATTGCCCCGGGCTCTTTCAGATACGCAGTATTTT. Protein sequence: CANSYSLPRALSDTQYF.

The chain uses TRBV5-1 and TRBJ2-5; the D is unclear. Per germline, CDR1 SGHRS and CDR2 YFSETQ. The CDR3 sequence is 12 residues long. V dropped 4 bases and J dropped 5 bases, with 9 bases sitting between them. The CDR3, as DNA: TGCGCCAGCAGCGAACCCTTGGAGACCCAGTACTTC. This sequence encodes CASSEPLETQYF.

There are a few counts of this clonotype. This sequence joins TRBV5-1 and TRBJ2-5, with 9 positions matching TRBD2. This CDR3 is built from 15 residues. V lost 4 bases and J lost 4; bases outside the gene matches: 8. The germline CDR1 and CDR2 sequences are SGHRS and YFSETQ. CDR3 loop: CASSVMAGGRETQYF. The DNA for the CDR3 is TGCGCCAGCAGCGTCATGGCGGGGGGGCGAGAGACCCAGTACTTC.

A note on this clonotype: At one of its ends the junction is not consistent with the germline gene, which may arise from a read error. The chain carries TRBV7-2 and TRBJ2-2; D may be TRBD2 (5 bases). The CDR3 has 13 residues. CDR1 and CDR2 (germline): SGHTA, FQGNSA. CDR3 sequence: CASSLGLTGELSF. The CDR3 DNA reads as TGTGCCAGCAGCTTAGGACTCACCGGGGAGCTGTCTTTT.

This clonotype was observed a handful of times. CDR3 amino acids: CASSQSPGQGYEQYF. The DNA for the CDR3 is TGTGCCAGCAGCCAATCCCCCGGACAGGGCTACGAGCAGTACTTC. The chain carries TRBV11-2 and TRBJ2-5; TRBD1 aligns across 8 bases. With the DNA end fitting TRBJ2-7 better, the J assignment may be wrong. Germline values: CDR1 SGHAT, CDR2 FQNNGV. There are 15 residues in the CDR3.

The chain recombines TRBV29-1 with TRBJ2-1; 7 bases line up with TRBD2. This CDR3 comprises 15 residues. V shed 6 bases and J 0 bases; nucleotides not matched to a gene: 8. In germline, CDR1 is SQVTM, CDR2 ANQGSEA. The CDR3 sequence is CSVDGGVSSYNEQFF. CDR3 sequence (DNA): TGCAGCGTAGATGGGGGGGTGAGCTCCTACAATGAGCAGTTCTTC.

The genes are TRBV5-5 and TRBJ1-4; TRBD1 aligns across 7 bases. Germline CDR1 reads SGHKS; CDR2 reads YYEKEE (reference sequence). The CDR3 is made up of 14 amino acids. Unmatched junction bases numbered 6, after V lost 3 bases and J lost 7 bases. Here the CDR3 DNA reads TGTGCCAGCAGCTGGGACAGAAGCGTTGAAAAACTGTTTTTT. This codes for CASSWDRSVEKLFF.

The V gene is TRBV7-2, the J gene TRBJ1-1; TRBD1 aligns across 8 bases. V lost 5 bases and J lost 0; bases outside the gene matches: 8. Germline loops: CDR1 SGHTA, CDR2 FQGNSA. The CDR3 covers 16 residues. The CDR3 is CASSPQGGPMNTEAFF. Written as DNA, the CDR3 is TGTGCCAGCAGCCCACAGGGGGGACCCATGAACACTGAAGCTTTCTTT.

The sample holds a few counts of this clonotype. V gene TRBV12-5 combines with J gene TRBJ2-5; 7 bases map to TRBD2. The end of the DNA fits TRBJ2-7 better, so the J call may be wrong. The CDR3 covers 17 residues. Germline V CDR1 and CDR2: LGHNT, FRNRAP. CDR3 nucleotide sequence: TGTGCTAGTGCCTCGGTAATGACTAGCCTGCCGTCCTACGAGCAGTACGTC. Its translation is CASASVMTSLPSYEQYV.

This chain connects TRBV5-1 to TRBJ2-1, with 8 bases aligning to TRBD1. V was clipped by 4 bases and J by 5 bases; unmatched bases: 5. CDR1 and CDR2 from the germline V gene are SGHRS and YFSETQ. CDR3 length equals 14 residues. CDR3 in DNA: TGCGCCAGCAGCCCGCGGACAGGGAACAATGAGCAGTTCTTC. Residues: CASSPRTGNNEQFF.

V and J are TRBV12-3 or TRBV12-4 and TRBJ2-1; D may be TRBD1 (6 bases). The CDR3 consists of 15 residues. The V gene lost 0 bases and the J gene lost 9 bases, with 15 bases spanning the gap. This chain's CDR3 is CASSLAVGRGFEQFF. CDR3 nucleotides: TGTGCCAGCAGTTTAGCGGTTGGCAGGGGTTTTGAGCAGTTCTTC.

The chain carries TRBV7-9 and TRBJ2-5; unclear D gene. The length of the CDR3 is 14 residues. Trimming shortened V by 5 bases and J by 5 bases, and 15 bases separated the two germline ends. Germline lookup yields CDR1 SEHNR and CDR2 FQNEAQ (reference sequence). DNA for the CDR3: TGTGCCAGCAGCCCAGGTGGGATTTTCGAGACCCAGTACTTC. The encoded protein is CASSPGGIFETQYF.

The chain combines TRBV7-7 with TRBJ2-3, with 10 bases identical to TRBD2. V lost 8 bases and J lost 0; bases outside the gene matches: 26. The CDR3 loop spans 22 amino acids. The germline CDR1 and CDR2 sequences are SSHAT and FNYEAQ (reference sequence). The CDR3 DNA reads as TGTGCCAGCTACAAACAAAGGATAGCGGGGGGACAATCGACGACGAGCACAGATACGCAGTATTTT. Protein sequence: CASYKQRIAGGQSTTSTDTQYF. The variable domain in full, completed from reference TRBV7-7 and TRBJ2-3, reads GAGVSQSPRYKVTKRGQDVTLRCDPISSHATLYWYQQALGQGPEFLTYFNYEAQPDKSGLPSDRFSAERPEGSISTLTIQRTEQRDSAMYRCASYKQRIAGGQSTTSTDTQYFGPGTRLTVL.